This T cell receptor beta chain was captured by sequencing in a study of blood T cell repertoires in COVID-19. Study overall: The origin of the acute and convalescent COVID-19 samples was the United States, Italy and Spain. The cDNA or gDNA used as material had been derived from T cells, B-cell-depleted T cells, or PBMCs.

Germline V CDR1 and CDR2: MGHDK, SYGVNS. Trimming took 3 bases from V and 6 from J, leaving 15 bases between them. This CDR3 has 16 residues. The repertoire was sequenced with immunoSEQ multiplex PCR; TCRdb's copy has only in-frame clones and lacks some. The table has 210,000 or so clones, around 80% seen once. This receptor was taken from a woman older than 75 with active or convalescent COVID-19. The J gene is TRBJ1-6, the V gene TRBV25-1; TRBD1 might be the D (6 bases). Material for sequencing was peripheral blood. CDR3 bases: TGTGCCAGCAGTGATAAGACCAGGGGTTCTAATTCACCCCTCCACTTT. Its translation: CASSDKTRGSNSPLHF.